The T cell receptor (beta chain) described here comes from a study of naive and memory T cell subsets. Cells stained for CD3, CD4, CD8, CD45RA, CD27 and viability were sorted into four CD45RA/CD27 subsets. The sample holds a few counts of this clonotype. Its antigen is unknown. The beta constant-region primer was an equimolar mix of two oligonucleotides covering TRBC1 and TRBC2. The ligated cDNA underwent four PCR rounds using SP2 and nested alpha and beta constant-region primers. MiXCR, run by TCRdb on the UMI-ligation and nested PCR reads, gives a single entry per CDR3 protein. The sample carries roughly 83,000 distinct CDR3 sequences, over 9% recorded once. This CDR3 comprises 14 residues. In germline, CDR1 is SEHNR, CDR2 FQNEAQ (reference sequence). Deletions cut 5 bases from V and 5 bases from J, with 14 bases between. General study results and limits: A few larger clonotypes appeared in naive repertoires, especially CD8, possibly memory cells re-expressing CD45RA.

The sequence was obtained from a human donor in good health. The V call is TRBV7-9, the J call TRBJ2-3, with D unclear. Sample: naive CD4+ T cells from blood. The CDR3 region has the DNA TGTGCCAGCAGCCGCGTCGAAGCTGGAGATACGCAGTATTTT. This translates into CASSRVEAGDTQYF.